This T cell receptor beta chain is drawn from a study of shared clonotypes between healthy human individuals. Germline V gene lookup returns CDR1 MNHEY and CDR2 SVGAGI. V was trimmed by 0 bases and J by 7 bases, leaving 9 bases between them. The CDR3 loop spans 13 amino acids. Data came from immunoSEQ multiplex PCR; TCRdb stores just in-frame clones and leaves some out. The data show around 940,000 clones, with over 75% seen just once and approximately 1.5% held by the top ten. The sequenced sample consisted of memory CD4+ T cells sorted from blood. Subset meaning: CD45RA-negative fraction. The receptor was isolated from a man aged 18 to 29 in good health. The chain combines TRBV6-5 with TRBJ1-2; D is undetermined. CDR3 in amino acids: CASSYSPEGGYTF. The CDR3 DNA sequence: TGTGCCAGCAGTTACTCGCCCGAGGGTGGCTACACCTTC.